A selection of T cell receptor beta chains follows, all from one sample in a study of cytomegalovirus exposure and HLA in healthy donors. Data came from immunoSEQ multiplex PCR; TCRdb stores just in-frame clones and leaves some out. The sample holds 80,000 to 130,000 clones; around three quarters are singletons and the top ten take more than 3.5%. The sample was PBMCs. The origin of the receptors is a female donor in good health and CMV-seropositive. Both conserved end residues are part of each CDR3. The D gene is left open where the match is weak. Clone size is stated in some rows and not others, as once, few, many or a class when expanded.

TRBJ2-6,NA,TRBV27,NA,TGTGCCAGCAGTTCCCCAGGCTCTGGGGCCAACGGCCTGACTTTC,CASSSPGSGANGLTF
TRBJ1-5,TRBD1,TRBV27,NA,TGTGCCAGCTCGACAGGGAGCAATCAGCCCCAGCATTTT,CASSTGSNQPQHF
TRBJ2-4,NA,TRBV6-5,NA,TGTGCCAGCAGTTACTCGTGGGAGAGAGCCAAAAACATTCAGTACTTC,CASSYSWERAKNIQYF
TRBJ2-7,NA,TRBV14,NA,TGTGCCAGCAGCCTCGGGTCCTGGGGCGAGCAGTACTTC,CASSLGSWGEQYF
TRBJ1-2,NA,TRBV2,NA,TGTGCCAGCAGTTCAGACAGAATCTATGGCTACACCTTC,CASSSDRIYGYTF
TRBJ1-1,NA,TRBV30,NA,TGTGCCTGGAAAAGGACAGCCCTACGCATGAACACTGAAGCTTTCTTT,CAWKRTALRMNTEAFF
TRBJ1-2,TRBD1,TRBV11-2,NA,TGTGCCAGCAGCTTAGATACAGGGGTTTCCTATGGCTACACCTTC,CASSLDTGVSYGYTF
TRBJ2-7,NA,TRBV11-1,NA,TGTGCCAGCAGCTTAAACGGAGGGGCAGGGTACAACTACGAGCAGTACTTC,CASSLNGGAGYNYEQYF
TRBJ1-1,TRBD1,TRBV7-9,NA,TGTGCCAGCAGCTCCAGGGGGCAAGTTCGATTAAGGGACACTGAAGCTTTCTTT,CASSSRGQVRLRDTEAFF
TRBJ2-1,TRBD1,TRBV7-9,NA,TGTGCCACCCAAAGACAGGGTAGCGATGAGCAGTTCTTC,CATQRQGSDEQFF
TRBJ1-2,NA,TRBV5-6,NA,TGTGCCAGCAGCCCCACAGGGTGGGGGGGCTACACCTTC,CASSPTGWGGYTF
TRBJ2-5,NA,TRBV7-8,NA,TGTGCCAGCAGCCGGTCCCCCCAAGAGACCCAGTACTTC,CASSRSPQETQYF
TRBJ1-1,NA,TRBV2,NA,TGTGCCAGCAGAGATCAGGGCACTGAAGCTTTCTTT,CASRDQGTEAFF
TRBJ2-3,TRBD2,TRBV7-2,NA,TGTGCCAGCGTAAGGTGGGCGGGAGTTGAGGCAGATACGCAGTATTTT,CASVRWAGVEADTQYF
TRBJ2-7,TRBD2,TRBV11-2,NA,TGTGCCAGCAGCTTAGTTCAGCGGGGTTGGCAGTACTTC,CASSLVQRGWQYF
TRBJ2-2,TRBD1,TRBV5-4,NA,TGTGCCAGCCGGGCCGGGACAGGAATGAACACCGGGGAGCTGTTTTTT,CASRAGTGMNTGELFF
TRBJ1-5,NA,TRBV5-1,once,TGCGCCAGCAGCTTGGACCGGGGTCAGCCCCAGCATTTT,CASSLDRGQPQHF
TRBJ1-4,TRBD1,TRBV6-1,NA,TGTGCCAGCAGTTCGGCCGGGACAGCAGACGAAAAACTGTTTTTT,CASSSAGTADEKLFF
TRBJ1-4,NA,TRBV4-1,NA,TGCGCCAGCAGCCAAGAAGGTGGGGGGTGGAAAAAACTGTTTTTT,CASSQEGGGWKKLFF
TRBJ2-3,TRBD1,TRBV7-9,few,TGTGCCAGCAGCACCCACCGGACAGGGTATAGTGCGGATACGCAGTATTTT,CASSTHRTGYSADTQYF
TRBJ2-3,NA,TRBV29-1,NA,TGCAGCGTTGGACTCACAGATACGCAGTATTTT,CSVGLTDTQYF
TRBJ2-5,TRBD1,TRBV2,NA,TGTGCCAGCAGCCGGGACAGCGTCAAAGAGACCCAGTACTTC,CASSRDSVKETQYF
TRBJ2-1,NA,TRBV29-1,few,TGCAGCGTTGGGTCAGCGGACAATGAGCAGTTCTTC,CSVGSADNEQFF
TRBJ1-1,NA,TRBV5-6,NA,TGTGCCAGCAGCTTGGTCCAGGGGTGGACTGAAGCTTTCTTT,CASSLVQGWTEAFF
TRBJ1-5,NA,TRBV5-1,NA,TGCGCCAGCAGCGCGGGGGACTTACCTAATCAGCCCCAGCATTTT,CASSAGDLPNQPQHF
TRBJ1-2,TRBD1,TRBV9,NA,TGTGCCAGCAGCGTAGGGGGGACAGGGGGTCGATATGGCTACACCTTC,CASSVGGTGGRYGYTF
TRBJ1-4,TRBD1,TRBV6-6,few,TGTGCCAGCAGTCCTGGACAGGGATGGAGTGAAAAACTGTTTTTT,CASSPGQGWSEKLFF
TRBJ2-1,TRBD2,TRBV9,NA,TGTGCCAGCAGCGCCTTGGGAGCGGGAGGCTCGGATGAGCAGTTCTTC,CASSALGAGGSDEQFF
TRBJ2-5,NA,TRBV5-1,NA,TGCGCCAGCAGCATACAAGAGACCCAGTACTTC,CASSIQETQYF
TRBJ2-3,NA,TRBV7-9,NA,TGTGCCAGCAGCCGCAGAGGGAGCGATACGCAGTATTTT,CASSRRGSDTQYF
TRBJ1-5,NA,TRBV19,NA,TGTGCCGGCGGGGGACTGGGCAATCAGCCCCAGCATTTT,CAGGGLGNQPQHF
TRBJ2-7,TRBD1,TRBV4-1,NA,TGCGCCAGCAGCCAGGTGGGACAGGGGGTTTACGAGCAGTACTTC,CASSQVGQGVYEQYF
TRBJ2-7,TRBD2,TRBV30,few,TGTGCCTGGTCGACTAGCGGGACCTACGAGCAGTACTTC,CAWSTSGTYEQYF
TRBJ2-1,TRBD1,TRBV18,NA,TGTGCCAGCTCAAAAGACAGGGGGGGTGAGCAGTTCTTC,CASSKDRGGEQFF
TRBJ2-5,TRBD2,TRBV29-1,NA,TGCAGCGTTCTCCGGGCTAGCGGGGTTCAAGAGACCCAGTACTTC,CSVLRASGVQETQYF
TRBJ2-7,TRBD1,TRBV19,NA,TGTGCCAGTATGGGAGTCGCGGACAGGGGCGGTAGCTACGAGCAGTACTTC,CASMGVADRGGSYEQYF
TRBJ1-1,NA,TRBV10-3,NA,TGTGCCATCAGTGATGGGCCCAGCAGCATTGAAGCTTTCTTT,CAISDGPSSIEAFF